This record covers a single T cell receptor (beta chain). This sample stems from a study of early stage breast cancer tumors. This table comes from immunoSEQ multiplex PCR, and its TCRdb copy is limited to in-frame clones, with some not included. The sample includes 55,000 to 70,000 clones, 65% to 85% seen only once; the top ten take 4% to 5%. This TCR was recovered from a person aged 35-55 years with breast cancer. Input material: blood.

The CDR3 DNA follows: TGTGCCAGCAGCACTACGACTAGCGGGGGGGTGGTGGAGCAGTACTTC. Its translation: CASSTTTSGGVVEQYF. The chain links TRBV11-2 to TRBJ2-7, with 14 bases aligning to TRBD2. Germline lookup yields CDR1 SGHAT and CDR2 FQNNGV. The trim removed 5 bases at V and 7 bases at J, leaving 10 bases unmatched. The CDR3 length is 16 residues.